These 18 T cell receptor beta chains share one sample of origin, sequenced in a study of shared clonotypes between healthy human individuals. Profiled with immunoSEQ multiplex PCR; TCRdb holds only in-frame clones, not every one. The sample has hundreds of thousands of clones; more than 70% are singletons. The sample taken for sequencing was memory CD4+ T cells sorted from blood. The subset is: CD45RA-negative fraction. These receptor sequences come from a woman under 40 in good health.

The V gene is TRBV5-1, the J gene TRBJ2-7; no clear D. The CDR3 totals 13 residues. CDR1 and CDR2 from the germline V gene are SGHRS and YFSETQ. The V and J ends lost 6 bases and 2 bases respectively, with 12 bases between them. The CDR3 here is CASKITGTYEQYF. DNA of the CDR3: TGCGCCAGCAAGATAACTGGAACCTACGAGCAGTACTTC.

The genes are TRBV6-9 and TRBJ1-1; TRBD1 agrees at 8 bases. The germline gives CDR1 MNHGY, CDR2 SVAAGI. CDR3 length: 15 residues. V lost 5 bases, J lost 4 bases, and 9 bases stayed unmatched. Here the CDR3 reads CASSPNGRGPTEAFF. The DNA of the CDR3 is TGTGCCAGCAGTCCCAATGGCAGGGGGCCCACTGAAGCTTTCTTT.

The chain couples TRBV7-3 to TRBJ2-1, with 8 bases fitting TRBD1. The germline gives CDR1 SGHTA, CDR2 FQGTGA. The V gene end was trimmed by 5 bases and the J gene end by 1 base; junction bases not matched to a gene: 4. The CDR3 extends over 15 amino acids. The CDR3: CASSEDRGSYNEQFF. The CDR3 DNA is TGTGCCAGCAGCGAAGACAGGGGTTCCTACAATGAGCAGTTCTTC.

J is TRBJ2-3 and V is TRBV10-1, with TRBD2 matching over 14 bases. V lost 4 bases and J lost 3; bases outside the gene matches: 9. CDR3 size: 18 residues. The germline gives CDR1 WNHNN, CDR2 SYGVQD (reference sequence). The CDR3 nucleotides read TGCGCCAGCAGTGTGGCCGGGACTAGCGGGAGTGGAACAGATACGCAGTATTTT. As protein: CASSVAGTSGSGTDTQYF.

The V gene is TRBV30, the J gene TRBJ1-2; the match to TRBD1 covers 7 bases. Germline values: CDR1 GTSNPN, CDR2 SVGIG (reference sequence). Trimming removed 4 bases from V and 3 bases from J; junction bases left unmatched: 8. The CDR3 covers 14 residues. The CDR3: CAWTQGGGDYGYTF. As DNA, the CDR3 is TGTGCCTGGACCCAGGGGGGGGGCGACTATGGCTACACCTTC.

This chain connects TRBV6-5 to TRBJ1-3; D is possibly TRBD1 (5 bases). The V gene lost 7 bases and the J gene lost 0 bases, with 10 bases spanning the gap. The CDR3 extends over 14 amino acids. Germline CDR1 MNHEY, CDR2 SVGAGI. As DNA, the CDR3 is TGTGCCAGCACCTGGGACCTCTCTGGAAACACCATATATTTT. It encodes CASTWDLSGNTIYF.

In DNA form, the CDR3 reads TGCGCCAGCAGCCCCGGGACTAGGGTAGGGGAGACCCAGTACTTC. It specifies CASSPGTRVGETQYF. This chain connects TRBV5-1 to TRBJ2-5, with 8 bases identical to TRBD2. The CDR3 runs 15 residues. The junction had 10 bases not matched to a gene; V was cut back by 4 bases and J by 5 bases. CDR1 and CDR2 (germline): SGHRS, YFSETQ.

The rearrangement joins TRBV5-1 to TRBJ2-7; 8 bases align to TRBD1. CDR3 length: 17 amino acids. J was trimmed by 3 bases and V by 0 bases; bases with no gene match: 11. The germline gives CDR1 SGHRS, CDR2 YFSETQ. Here the CDR3 DNA reads TGCGCCAGCAGCTTGGTTGGGACAGGCCGTGGTAGCTACGAGCAGTACTTC. Translated, it gives CASSLVGTGRGSYEQYF.

The genes are TRBV27 and TRBJ2-6; possible D gene TRBD2, 6 bases. Trimming took 6 bases from V and 4 from J, leaving 19 bases between them. The CDR3 is 17 amino acids. Per germline, CDR1 MNHEY and CDR2 SMNVEV (reference sequence). This CDR3 is CASRIGRGSSGANVLTF. The CDR3 region has the DNA TGTGCCAGCAGGATCGGGAGAGGGTCCTCAGGGGCCAACGTCCTGACTTTC.

The chain uses TRBV6-1 and TRBJ2-5; D is ambiguous. V gave up 8 bases and J gave up 5 bases, with 21 bases separating them. The germline V gene has CDR1 MNHNS and CDR2 SASEGT. CDR3 length: 15 amino acids. CDR3: CASRWTDAPKETQYF. CDR3 bases: TGTGCCAGCCGATGGACGGACGCTCCAAAGGAGACCCAGTACTTC.

This clone was recorded once. The V gene is TRBV9, the J gene TRBJ2-1; tentative D call: TRBD2 (6 bases). From germline, CDR1 is SGDLS and CDR2 YYNGEE. The CDR3 length is 13 residues. The germline V and J ends were trimmed by 0 bases and 9 bases, with 10 bases remaining between them. CDR3 loop: CASSVDFSGEQFF. Written as DNA, the CDR3 is TGTGCCAGCAGCGTAGATTTTAGCGGTGAGCAGTTCTTC.

This rearrangement joins TRBV6-6 to TRBJ1-1; 8 bases map to TRBD1. V dropped 7 bases and J dropped 3; count of bases not matched to a gene: 7. This CDR3 is built from 14 residues. The germline V gene encodes CDR1 MNHNY and CDR2 SVGAGI (reference sequence). CDR3 sequence (DNA): TGTGCCAGCAAACCGGGACAGGAGTACACTGAAGCTTTCTTT. It yields the protein CASKPGQEYTEAFF.

The J gene is TRBJ2-7, the V gene TRBV5-1, with D possibly being TRBD2 (5 bases). The V and J ends lost 0 bases and 9 bases respectively, with 16 bases between them. Germline CDR1 is SGHRS and CDR2 is YFSETQ. This CDR3 comprises 14 residues. The CDR3, as DNA: TGCGCCAGCAGCTTGGGGACGGAGGATGTTGGGCAGTACTTC. This translates into CASSLGTEDVGQYF.

The gene calls are TRBV5-1 and TRBJ2-3; D is perhaps TRBD1 (6 bases). CDR1 is SGHRS, CDR2 YFSETQ, per germline. The CDR3 extends over 15 amino acids. V was shortened by 3 bases and J by 3 bases, with 14 bases between the two germline ends. The CDR3 DNA sequence: TGCGCCAGCAGCTGGGACACCAGAAATACAGATACGCAGTATTTT. Translating it yields CASSWDTRNTDTQYF.

This chain joins TRBV7-6 and TRBJ2-7; tentative D call: TRBD2 (6 bases). This CDR3 comprises 12 residues. Trimming left V 5 bases short and J 7 bases short, with 12 bases between. Per the germline V gene, CDR1 is SGHVS and CDR2 is FNYEAQ. CDR3 bases: TGTGCCAGCAGCCCCCGGAGGGAAGAGCAGTACTTC. Encoded protein: CASSPRREEQYF.

This sequence joins TRBV7-6 and TRBJ2-5, with a weak D call TRBD1 (6 bases). The germline CDR1 and CDR2 sequences are SGHVS and FNYEAQ. V was cut by 3 bases and J by 2 bases, with 16 bases left in between. The CDR3 is made up of 16 amino acids. In DNA, the CDR3 is TGTGCCAGCAGCTTGGGGGCCAGCGGATATCAAGAGACCCAGTACTTC. Amino acid sequence: CASSLGASGYQETQYF.

This clone was seen just once. The V and J genes are TRBV28 and TRBJ1-1; 8 bases line up with TRBD1. Germline-derived CDR1 and CDR2 are MDHEN and SYDVKM. The CDR3 is 15 amino acids. V trimming: 4 bases; J trimming: 1 base; junction bases outside the gene matches: 5. For the CDR3, the DNA is TGTGCCAGCAGTTCCGGACAGGGAAAGAACACTGAAGCTTTCTTT. Translation: CASSSGQGKNTEAFF.

This clone has just a few counts. The J gene is TRBJ2-2, the V gene TRBV27; 9 nucleotides line up with TRBD2. Trimming cost V 3 bases and J 7 bases; bases outside gene matches: 6. There are 15 residues in the CDR3. The germline V gene encodes CDR1 MNHEY and CDR2 SMNVEV (reference sequence). Here the CDR3 DNA reads TGTGCCAGCAGTTTTTCACTAGCGGGCAGCGGGGAGCTGTTTTTT. Its translation is CASSFSLAGSGELFF.